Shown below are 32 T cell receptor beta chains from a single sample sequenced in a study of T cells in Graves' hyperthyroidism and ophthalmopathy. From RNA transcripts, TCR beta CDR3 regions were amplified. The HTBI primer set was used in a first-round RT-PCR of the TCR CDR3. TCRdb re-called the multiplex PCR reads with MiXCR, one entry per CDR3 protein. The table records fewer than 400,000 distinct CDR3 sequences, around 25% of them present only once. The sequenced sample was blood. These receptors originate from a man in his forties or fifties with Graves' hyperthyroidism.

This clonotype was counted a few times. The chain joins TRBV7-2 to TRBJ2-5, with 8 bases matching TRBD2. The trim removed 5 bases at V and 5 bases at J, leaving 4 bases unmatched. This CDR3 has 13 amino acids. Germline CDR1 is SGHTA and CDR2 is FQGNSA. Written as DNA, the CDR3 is TGTGCCAGCAGCAAAGGACTAGCTGAGACCCAGTACTTC. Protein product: CASSKGLAETQYF.

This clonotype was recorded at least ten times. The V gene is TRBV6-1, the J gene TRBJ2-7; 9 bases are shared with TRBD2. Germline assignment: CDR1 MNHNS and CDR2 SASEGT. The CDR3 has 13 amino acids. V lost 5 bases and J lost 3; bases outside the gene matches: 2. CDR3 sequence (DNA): TGTGCCAGCAGTACTAGCGGGTTCTACGAGCAGTACTTC. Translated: CASSTSGFYEQYF.

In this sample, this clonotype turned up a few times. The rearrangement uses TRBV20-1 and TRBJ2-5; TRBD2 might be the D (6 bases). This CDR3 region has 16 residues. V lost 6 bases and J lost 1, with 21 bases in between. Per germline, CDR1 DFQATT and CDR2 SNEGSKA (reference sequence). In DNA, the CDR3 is TGCAGTGCGAGCGGTACTAGCAGATCCCTCCAAGAGACCCAGTACTTC. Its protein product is CSASGTSRSLQETQYF.

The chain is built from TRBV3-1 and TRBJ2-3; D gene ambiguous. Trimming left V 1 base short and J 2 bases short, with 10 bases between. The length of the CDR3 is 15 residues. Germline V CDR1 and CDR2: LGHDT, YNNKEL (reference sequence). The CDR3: CASSQVSGPTDTQYF. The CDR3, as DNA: TGTGCCAGCAGCCAAGTGTCTGGACCCACAGATACGCAGTATTTT.

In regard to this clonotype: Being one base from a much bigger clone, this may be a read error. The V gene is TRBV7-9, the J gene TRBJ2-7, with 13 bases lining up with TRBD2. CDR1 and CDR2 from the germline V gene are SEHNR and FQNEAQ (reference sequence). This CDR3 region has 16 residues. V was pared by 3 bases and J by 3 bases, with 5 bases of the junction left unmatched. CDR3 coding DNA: TGTGCCAGCAGCTTGTCGACTAGCGGGAGGCACTACGAGCAGTACTTC. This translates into CASSLSTSGRHYEQYF.

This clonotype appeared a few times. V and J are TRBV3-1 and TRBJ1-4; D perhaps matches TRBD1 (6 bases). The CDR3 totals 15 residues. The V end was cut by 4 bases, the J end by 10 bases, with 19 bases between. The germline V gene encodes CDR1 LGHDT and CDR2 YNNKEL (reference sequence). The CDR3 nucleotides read TGTGCCAGCAGCCGCGATTCAGGGGCTGGGGTAAAACTGTTTTTT. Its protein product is CASSRDSGAGVKLFF.

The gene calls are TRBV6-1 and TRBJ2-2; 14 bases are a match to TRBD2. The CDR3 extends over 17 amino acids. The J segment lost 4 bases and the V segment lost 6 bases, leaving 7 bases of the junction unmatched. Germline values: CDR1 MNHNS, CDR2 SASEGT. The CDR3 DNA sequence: TGTGCCAGCAGCCCGGGACTAGCGGGAGTTCGCACCGGGGAGCTGTTTTTT. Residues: CASSPGLAGVRTGELFF.

The CDR3 DNA reads TGTGCCAGCAGGCGCGACAGGACCCAGCAGTTCTTC. Translated: CASRRDRTQQFF. V usage is TRBV6-1 and J usage is TRBJ2-1, with D maybe TRBD1 (6 bases). Germline assignment: CDR1 MNHNS and CDR2 SASEGT. The CDR3 runs to 12 residues. The V and J ends lost 6 bases and 11 bases respectively, with 14 bases between them.

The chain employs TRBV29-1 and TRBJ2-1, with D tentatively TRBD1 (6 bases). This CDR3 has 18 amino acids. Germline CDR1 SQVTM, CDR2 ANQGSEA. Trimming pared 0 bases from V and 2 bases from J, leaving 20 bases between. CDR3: CSVEDSDRPEWTYNEQFF. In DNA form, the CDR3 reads TGCAGCGTTGAAGATAGTGACAGGCCCGAATGGACCTACAATGAGCAGTTCTTC.

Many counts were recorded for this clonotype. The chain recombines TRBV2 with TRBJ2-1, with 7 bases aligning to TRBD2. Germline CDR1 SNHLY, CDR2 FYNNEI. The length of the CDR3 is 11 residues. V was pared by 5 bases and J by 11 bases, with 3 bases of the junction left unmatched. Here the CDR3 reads CASSSREKQFF. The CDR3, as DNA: TGTGCCAGCAGTTCGCGGGAGAAGCAGTTCTTC.

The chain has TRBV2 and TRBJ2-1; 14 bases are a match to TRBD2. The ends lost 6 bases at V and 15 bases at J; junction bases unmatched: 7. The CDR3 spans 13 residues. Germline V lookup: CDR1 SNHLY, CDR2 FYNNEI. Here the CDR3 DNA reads TGTGCCAGCAGCCCCCAGACTAGCGGGAGGGGGTTCTTC. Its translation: CASSPQTSGRGFF.

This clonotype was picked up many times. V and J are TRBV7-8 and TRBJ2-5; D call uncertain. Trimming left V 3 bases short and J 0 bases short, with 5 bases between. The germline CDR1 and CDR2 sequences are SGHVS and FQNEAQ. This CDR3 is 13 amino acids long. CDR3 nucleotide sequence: TGTGCCAGCAGCTTTCCAAACCAAGAGACCCAGTACTTC. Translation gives CASSFPNQETQYF.

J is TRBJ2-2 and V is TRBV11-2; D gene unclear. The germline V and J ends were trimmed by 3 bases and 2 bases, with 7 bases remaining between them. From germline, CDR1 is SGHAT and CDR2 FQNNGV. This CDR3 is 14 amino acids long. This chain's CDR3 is CASSFSRNTGELFF. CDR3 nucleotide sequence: TGTGCCAGCAGCTTTAGTAGAAACACCGGGGAGCTGTTTTTT.

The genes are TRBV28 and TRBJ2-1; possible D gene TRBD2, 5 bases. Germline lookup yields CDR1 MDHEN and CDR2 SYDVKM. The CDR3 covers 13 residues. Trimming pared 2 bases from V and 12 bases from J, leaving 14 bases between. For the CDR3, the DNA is TGTGCCAGCAGTTTAGCTTCGGGGTCTATGCAGTTCTTC. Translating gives CASSLASGSMQFF.

CDR3 in amino acids: CASSQVSGGPEAFF. CDR3 sequence (DNA): TGTGCCAGCAGCCAAGTTTCAGGGGGTCCTGAAGCTTTCTTT. The chain uses TRBV3-1 and TRBJ1-1; TRBD1 matches 7 bases. This CDR3 region has 14 residues. Per germline, CDR1 LGHDT and CDR2 YNNKEL (reference sequence). The V segment lost 1 base and the J segment 6 bases; nucleotides outside the gene matches: 5.

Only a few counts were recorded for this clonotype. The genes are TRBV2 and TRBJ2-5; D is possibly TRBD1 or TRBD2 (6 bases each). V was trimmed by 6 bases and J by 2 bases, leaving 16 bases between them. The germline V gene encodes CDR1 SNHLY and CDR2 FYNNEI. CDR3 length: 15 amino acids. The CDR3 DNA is TGTGCCAGCAGGGCCTCGGGGGCCGCACAAGAGACCCAGTACTTC. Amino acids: CASRASGAAQETQYF.

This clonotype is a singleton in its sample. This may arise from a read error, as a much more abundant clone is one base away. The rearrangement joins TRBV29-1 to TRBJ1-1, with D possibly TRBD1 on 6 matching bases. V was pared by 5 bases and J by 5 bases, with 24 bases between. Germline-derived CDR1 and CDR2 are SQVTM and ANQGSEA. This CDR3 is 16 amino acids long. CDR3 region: CSVPGALNRGTTEAFF. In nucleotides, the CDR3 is TGCAGCGTTCCGGGGGCGCTTAATCGAGGGACGACTGAAGCTTTCTTT.

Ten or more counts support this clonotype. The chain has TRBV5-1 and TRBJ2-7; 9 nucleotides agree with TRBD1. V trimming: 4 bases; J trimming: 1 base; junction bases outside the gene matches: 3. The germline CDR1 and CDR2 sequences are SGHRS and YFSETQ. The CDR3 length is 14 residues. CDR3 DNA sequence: TGCGCCAGCAGCAAGGGACAGGGTTCCTACGAGCAGTACTTC. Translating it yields CASSKGQGSYEQYF.

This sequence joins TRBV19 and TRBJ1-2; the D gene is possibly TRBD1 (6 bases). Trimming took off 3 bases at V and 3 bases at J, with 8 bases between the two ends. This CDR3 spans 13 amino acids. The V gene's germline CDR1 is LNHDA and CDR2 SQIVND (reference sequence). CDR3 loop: CASSMEGDYGYTF. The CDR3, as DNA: TGTGCCAGTAGTATGGAGGGGGACTATGGCTACACCTTC.

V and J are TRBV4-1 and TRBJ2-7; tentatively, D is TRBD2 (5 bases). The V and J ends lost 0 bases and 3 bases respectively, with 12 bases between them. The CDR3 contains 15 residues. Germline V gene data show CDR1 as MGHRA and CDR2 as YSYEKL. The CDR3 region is CASSQEGLASYEQYF. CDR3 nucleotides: TGCGCCAGCAGCCAAGAAGGCCTAGCCAGCTACGAGCAGTACTTC.

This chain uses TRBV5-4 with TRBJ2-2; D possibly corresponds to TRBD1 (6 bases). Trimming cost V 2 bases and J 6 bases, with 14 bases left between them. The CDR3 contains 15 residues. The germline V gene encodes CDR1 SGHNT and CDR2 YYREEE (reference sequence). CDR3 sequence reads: CASSFGRGGPGELFF. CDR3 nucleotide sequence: TGTGCCAGCAGCTTCGGCAGGGGCGGTCCCGGGGAGCTGTTTTTT.

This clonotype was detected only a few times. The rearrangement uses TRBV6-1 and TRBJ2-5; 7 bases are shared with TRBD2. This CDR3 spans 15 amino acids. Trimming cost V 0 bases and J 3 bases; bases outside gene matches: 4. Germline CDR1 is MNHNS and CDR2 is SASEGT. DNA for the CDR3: TGTGCCAGCAGTGAAGCAGGAGCGGGGAAAGAGACCCAGTACTTC. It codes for CASSEAGAGKETQYF.

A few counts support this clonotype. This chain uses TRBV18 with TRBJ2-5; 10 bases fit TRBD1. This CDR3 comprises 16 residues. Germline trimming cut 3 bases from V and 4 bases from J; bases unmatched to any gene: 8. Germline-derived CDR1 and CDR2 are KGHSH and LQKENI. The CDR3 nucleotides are TGTGCCAGCTCACCGTCTGGGACAGGGGTTGGAGAGACCCAGTACTTC. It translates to CASSPSGTGVGETQYF.

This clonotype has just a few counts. The CDR3 here is CSVVTGQRTYEQYF. The DNA of the CDR3 is TGCAGCGTTGTCACGGGGCAAAGGACCTACGAGCAGTACTTC. The rearrangement joins TRBV29-1 to TRBJ2-7; the D call may be TRBD1 or TRBD2 (5 bases each). Germline CDR1 SQVTM, CDR2 ANQGSEA. V was pared by 4 bases and J by 2 bases, with 15 bases between. This CDR3 comprises 14 residues.

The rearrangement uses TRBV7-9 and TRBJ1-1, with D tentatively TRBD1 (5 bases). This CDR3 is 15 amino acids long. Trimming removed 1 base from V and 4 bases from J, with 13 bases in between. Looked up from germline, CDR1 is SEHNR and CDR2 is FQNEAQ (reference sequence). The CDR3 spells CASSLGQRPRTEAFF. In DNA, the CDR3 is TGTGCCAGCAGCTTAGGACAGCGACCCCGCACTGAAGCTTTCTTT.

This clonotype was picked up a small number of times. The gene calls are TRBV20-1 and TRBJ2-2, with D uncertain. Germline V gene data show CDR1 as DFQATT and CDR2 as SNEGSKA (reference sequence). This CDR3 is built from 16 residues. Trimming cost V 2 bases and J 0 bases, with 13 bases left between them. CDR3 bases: TGCAGTGCTAGAACGGCGGCGGTCGCGAACACCGGGGAGCTGTTTTTT. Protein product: CSARTAAVANTGELFF.

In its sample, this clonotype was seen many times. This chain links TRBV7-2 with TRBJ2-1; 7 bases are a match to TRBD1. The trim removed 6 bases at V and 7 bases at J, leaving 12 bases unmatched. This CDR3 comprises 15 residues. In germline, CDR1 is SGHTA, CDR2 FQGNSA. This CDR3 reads CASRIAGTERNEQFF. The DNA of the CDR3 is TGTGCCAGCAGGATAGCCGGGACAGAGCGGAATGAGCAGTTCTTC.

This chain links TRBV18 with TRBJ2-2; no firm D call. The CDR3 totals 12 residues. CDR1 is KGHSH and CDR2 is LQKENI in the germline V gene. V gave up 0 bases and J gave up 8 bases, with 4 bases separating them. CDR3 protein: CASSPPLGELFF. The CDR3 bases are TGTGCCAGCTCACCACCGTTGGGGGAGCTGTTTTTT.

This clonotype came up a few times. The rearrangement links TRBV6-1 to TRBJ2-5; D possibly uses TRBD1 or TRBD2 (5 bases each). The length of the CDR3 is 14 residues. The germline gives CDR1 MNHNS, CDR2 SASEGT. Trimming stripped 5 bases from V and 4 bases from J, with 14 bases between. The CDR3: CASSRGTAGETQYF. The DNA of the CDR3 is TGTGCCAGCAGTCGTGGGACGGCGGGAGAGACCCAGTACTTC.

The CDR3 nucleotides read TGTGCCAGCAAATATCCGGGAGGGGCGGGAGTCCGGTATACGCAGTATTTT. Its protein is CASKYPGGAGVRYTQYF. The chain recombines TRBV7-2 with TRBJ2-3; 8 bases match TRBD2. The V and J ends lost 7 bases and 7 bases, in that order; junction bases with no gene match: 19. The germline CDR1 and CDR2 sequences are SGHTA and FQGNSA. The CDR3 is 17 residues long.

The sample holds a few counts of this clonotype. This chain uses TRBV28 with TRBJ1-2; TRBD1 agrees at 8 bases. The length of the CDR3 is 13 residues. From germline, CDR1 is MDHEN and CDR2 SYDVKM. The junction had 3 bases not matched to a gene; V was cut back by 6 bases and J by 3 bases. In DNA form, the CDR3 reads TGTGCCAGCAGAGGGGACAGGTACTATGGCTACACCTTC. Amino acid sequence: CASRGDRYYGYTF.

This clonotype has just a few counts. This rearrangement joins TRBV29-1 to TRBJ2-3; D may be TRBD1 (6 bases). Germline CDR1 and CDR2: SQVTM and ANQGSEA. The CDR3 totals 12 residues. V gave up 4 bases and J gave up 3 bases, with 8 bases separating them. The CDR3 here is CSVVQGTDTQYF. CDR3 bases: TGCAGCGTTGTCCAGGGGACAGATACGCAGTATTTT.